A selection of T cell receptor beta chains follows, all from one sample in a study of blood T cells in healthy people across ages. TCRdb itself ran the 5' RACE reads through MiXCR, one entry per CDR3 protein. The sample has 700,000 or so distinct CDR3 sequences; around 43% are singletons. The sequencing sample was made of blood. The receptors were sampled from an older man in good health. The CDR3 runs from the conserved cysteine through the conserved F or W. The D gene is left open where the match is weak. Expanded clones get a size class; other rows say once, few or many, or leave the size out.

CDR3 DNA	CDR3 protein	clone size	V gene	J gene	D gene
TGTGCCAGCAGTGAAGCGTTTGGGTTGAACACTGAAGCTTTCTTT	CASSEAFGLNTEAFF	.	TRBV6-1	TRBJ1-1	.
TGTGCCAGCAGTTACGGTTCTAGCGGGACTCTATACGAGCAGTACTTC	CASSYGSSGTLYEQYF	few	TRBV6-2/TRBV6-3	TRBJ2-7	TRBD2
TGTGCCAGCAGCGTAGCTCGACAGGGAGCGGATGAGCAGTACTTC	CASSVARQGADEQYF	.	TRBV9	TRBJ2-5	TRBD1
TGCAGCGCCTGGGGTCCTAACTATGACTACACCTTC	CSAWGPNYDYTF	once	TRBV29-1	TRBJ1-2	.
TGTGCCTGGAGGGACCGGCCTAAGTACCAAGAGACCCAGTACTTC	CAWRDRPKYQETQYF	.	TRBV30	TRBJ2-5	.
TGTGCCAGCAGTTTCGGTGGACGGGCGAACACTGAAGCTTTCTTT	CASSFGGRANTEAFF	few	TRBV12-3/TRBV12-4	TRBJ1-1	.
TGCGCCAGCAGCTTTCGGGACAGGGTCGACGAGCAGTACTTC	CASSFRDRVDEQYF	few	TRBV5-1	TRBJ2-7	TRBD1
TGTGCCAGCAGCCAACCACCTGGGGTAGCGGACTACGAGAAGTACTTC	CASSQPPGVADYEKYF	.	TRBV4-2	TRBJ2-5	.
TGTCCCAGCAGGAGTCCTACGGAGGGCTACACCTTC	CPSRSPTEGYTF	.	TRBV6-5	TRBJ1-2	.
TGCAGTGCCGCCCCGGGACAGGGGATCGCAGATACGCAGTATTTT	CSAAPGQGIADTQYF	once	TRBV20-1	TRBJ2-3	TRBD1
TGTGCCAGCAGCCACCAAGGACTACACTTCTACGAGCAGTACTTC	CASSHQGLHFYEQYF	few	TRBV3-1	TRBJ2-7	.
TGTGCCAGCAGCCAAGATTATGCGGGAAGACCTATGGGTGAGCAGTTCTTC	CASSQDYAGRPMGEQFF	many	TRBV4-2	TRBJ2-1	.
TGTGCCAGCAGCTTGTTGACTAGCGGGGGGCCCTCCTACAATGAGCAGTTCTTC	CASSLLTSGGPSYNEQFF	many	TRBV5-6	TRBJ2-1	TRBD2
TGTGCCAGCAATTCCTGGGGCGGGGAGCTGTTTTTT	CASNSWGGELFF	.	TRBV6-2/TRBV6-3	TRBJ2-2	.
TGTGCCAGCTCACCTACTAGCAGACAAACTACCTACGAGCAGTACTTC	CASSPTSRQTTYEQYF	.	TRBV18	TRBJ2-7	.
TGTGCCAGCAGCCAAGGAGCCGGTCCCAGGTCTGAAGCTTTCTTT	CASSQGAGPRSEAFF	.	TRBV3-1	TRBJ1-1	.
TGCAGTGCTAGGCCAGCGGGGGGCCTGATCTACGAGCAGTACTTC	CSARPAGGLIYEQYF	many	TRBV20-1	TRBJ2-7	TRBD2
TGCGCCAGCAGCGAGGGACTAAGAAATGAAAAACTGTTTTTT	CASSEGLRNEKLFF	once	TRBV5-1	TRBJ1-4	.
TGTGCCAGCAGTCAGCGACAGGGGCGACTCAATGAGCAGTTCTTC	CASSQRQGRLNEQFF	.	TRBV6-2/TRBV6-3	TRBJ2-1	TRBD1
TGTGCCAGCAGCGACGGTAACTATGGCTACACCTTC	CASSDGNYGYTF	.	TRBV11-2	TRBJ1-2	.
TGTGCCAGCACCCTGATAAGGGACAGAACCTATGAGCAGTTCTTC	CASTLIRDRTYEQFF	many	TRBV6-2/TRBV6-3	TRBJ2-1	TRBD1